This TCR beta chain comes out of a study of blood T cell repertoires in COVID-19. Study details: Specimens from acute and convalescent COVID-19 originated in the United States, Italy and Spain. Sources were T cells, B-cell-depleted T cells, or PBMCs; the material itself was cDNA or gDNA.

Original processing notes: The authors estimated nucleated cell counts from reference gene primer amplification. TCRdb's copy holds only in-frame clones and misses some; the assay was immunoSEQ multiplex PCR. V, J and clone size reflect that table, while D and trimming were determined from the DNA. This sample has 160,000 or so clones, with 70% to 85% found just once. The CDR3 is made up of 14 amino acids. V gave up 3 bases and J gave up 2 bases, with 11 bases separating them. CDR1 is SGHRS and CDR2 is YFSETQ in the germline V gene. V gene TRBV5-1 combines with J gene TRBJ1-2; D perhaps matches TRBD1 (5 bases). The receptor was derived from a woman aged 45-65 years with acute or convalescent COVID-19. The sample comprised peripheral blood. CDR3 in amino acids: CASSSQAGNYGYTF. The CDR3 region has the DNA TGCGCCAGCAGCTCCCAGGCAGGGAACTATGGCTACACCTTC. Full variable domain (outside the CDR3, taken from reference TRBV5-1 and TRBJ1-2): KAGVTQTPRYLIKTRGQQVTLSCSPISGHRSVSWYQQTPGQGLQFLFEYFSETQRNKGNFPGRFSGRQFSNSRSEMNVSTLELGDSALYLCASSSQAGNYGYTFGSGTRLTVV.